This T cell receptor beta chain is from a study of T cell clonotyping in hematopoietic cell transplantation. On the study more broadly: Pretransplant recipient samples were taken after cytoreduction.

As for time point: recipient sample about 28 days before transplant, after cytoreduction. Recipient blood drawn about 28 days pretransplant and days 30, 100, 180 after. The V segment lost 3 bases and the J segment 12 bases; nucleotides outside the gene matches: 14. The length of the CDR3 is 15 residues. Germline V CDR1 and CDR2: MRHNA, SNTAGT. Repertoires were generated with immunoSEQ multiplex PCR, while TCRdb's copy carries only in-frame clones and drops some. The sample lists about 43,000 clones, 85% occurring once. Sequencing used peripheral blood mononuclear cells, obtained before stem cell transplant. The clonotype comes from a man in his 60s with acute myeloid leukemia. Some clones in this sample may be carry-over from other donors' samples. This chain connects TRBV6-4 to TRBJ2-5, with 9 bases aligning to TRBD1. The CDR3 region has the DNA TGTGCCAGCAGTGAATCCGGGACAGGGAGTTGTCATGAGTACTTC. Translated: CASSESGTGSCHEYF.